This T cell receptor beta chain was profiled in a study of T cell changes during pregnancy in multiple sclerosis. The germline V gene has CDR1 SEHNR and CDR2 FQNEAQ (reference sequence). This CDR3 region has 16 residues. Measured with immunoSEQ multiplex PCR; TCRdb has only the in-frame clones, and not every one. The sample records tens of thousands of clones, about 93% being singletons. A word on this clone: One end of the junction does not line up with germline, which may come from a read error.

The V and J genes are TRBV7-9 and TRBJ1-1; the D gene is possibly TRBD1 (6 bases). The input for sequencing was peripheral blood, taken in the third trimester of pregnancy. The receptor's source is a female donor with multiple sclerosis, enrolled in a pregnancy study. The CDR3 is CASNLERGGRGTEAFF. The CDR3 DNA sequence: TGTGCCAGCAACTTAGAGAGGGGGGGTCGGGGCACTGAAGCTTTCTTT.